This TCR beta chain was sequenced during a study of molecular identifiers for immune sequencing clone quantification (dated by TCRdb to about 2018). Regarding the study in general: For a replicate experiment, RNA from roughly 20,000 or 100,000 naive CD8 T cells was divided into five aliquots, of which four were sequenced. The study was a methods study using CD8 T cells to benchmark molecular-identifier clustering-based TCR repertoire sequencing (MIDCIRS) and TCR RNA copy counting. The paper's findings and limits, for the study overall: Modeling indicated approximately 3.1 TCR RNA copies recovered per cell, compared with about 9.4 by digital PCR, which implies a capture efficiency of around 31%. Spiked-in Jurkat TCR RNA equal to a single cell's worth was reported to be detectable even within 1,100,000 naive CD8 T cells. When barcode sub-clustering was left out, chimeric consensus sequences inflated TCR diversity, with chimeras reaching as high as 47%. Spiked-in Jurkat TCR RNA (roughly 10 copies' worth), which is not part of the donor repertoire, was contained in the naive libraries. The sizes of highly expanded clones could end up underestimated when identical TCR molecules share a barcode. In CMV-specific effector cells, clones with more than 20 RNA copies accounted for over 97% of molecules, whereas in naive cells such clones accounted for under 1%.

Many counts were recorded for this clonotype. This clone's antigen is unknown. No qualities accompany the bases; no much larger clone lies one base away. Libraries of naive CD8 T cells were generated from roughly 21,000 to 960,000 sorted cells, with 10%, 30% or 50% of the purified RNA used. On a BD FACSAria II, naive CD8 T cells were FACS-sorted as CD8+CD4-CCR7+CD45RA+ and collected into RLT Plus buffer. To test detection sensitivity, Jurkat RNA equal to approximately ten TCR copies was added to samples of about 18,000-1,100,000 naive CD8 T cells. CD8 T cells were enriched using RosetteSep CD8+ T Cell Enrichment Cocktail and Ficoll-Paque, and the enriched cells then underwent ACK red cell lysis. The library relied on PCR. The run used an Illumina HiSeq 4000. Preparation of bulk TCR libraries followed a previously described approach, with the TCR primers listed in Table S5. The Qiagen AllPrep DNA/RNA kit was used to purify total RNA. Reads from multiple sequencing runs of the same library were pooled before analysis. In the paper's pipeline: Reads were retained only if their TCR constant sequence matched exactly, and those retained reads were trimmed to 150 nt and grouped according to their 12-nt molecular barcodes. Reads within each barcode group were sub-clustered using a 15% Levenshtein threshold, and quality-weighted consensus sequences were constructed for each RNA molecule. Non-functional sequences were discarded, and so were lower-count sequences lying one edit away from another sequence. On the basis of fitting two negative binomial distributions, barcode sub-clusters with fewer than 20% of the maximum read count were discarded. TCRdb passed the public sequencing reads through fastp at Q25 and MiXCR, retaining productive beta sequences. A single entry per CDR3 protein holds the most common genes and DNA from its merged rows. TCRdb's processing, not the study's, gives the V and J calls here. The sample table contains 400,000 to 600,000 distinct CDR3 sequences; only one count was recorded for about a fifth of them. The ten biggest clones cover around 0.84% of the sample.

The trim is 3 bases for V and 3 bases for J, with a gap of 15 bases between the germline ends. Inclusive of the bounding cysteine and phenylalanine, the CDR3 is 15 residues long. The only DNA kept is the CDR3, 45 bases in frame from the first base. CDR1 and CDR2 are drawn from the germline V gene: SGHTA, FQGNSA. Recombination linked TRBV7-2 to TRBJ2-7, with the D call tentatively TRBD1 or TRBD2, each fitting 6 bases. This TCR came from a human donor in good health. Some libraries in this study had Jurkat cell RNA spiked in. Sequencing was performed on naive CD8+ T cells from blood, with Jurkat cell RNA spiked in. Sample cell subset or site, as interpreted from the label and publication: FACS-sorted CD8+CD4-CCR7+CD45RA+ naive T cells. CDR3 loop: CASSFSSGANYEQYF. The nucleotide sequence is TGTGCCAGCAGCTTTTCGTCGGGGGCTAACTACGAGCAGTACTTC.